The T cell receptor beta chain described here comes from a study of identical twins. Study-wide results and limits: When twins shared out-of-frame alpha sequences, those sequences had excess low generation probability.

The germline V and J ends were trimmed by 1 base and 1 base, with 4 bases remaining between them. Germline CDR1 reads SGHTA; CDR2 reads FQGNSA. This CDR3 is 13 amino acids long. With template switching, a universal primer site was added, and the cDNA carried unique molecular identifiers. TCRdb redid the calling of the 5' RACE reads with MiXCR, one entry per CDR3 protein. There are about 660,000 distinct CDR3 sequences in the sample; 8.6% occur only once, and 0.85% to 1% lies in the top ten. This clonotype was counted at least ten times. The antigen is unknown. Another study also made use of these data, one on yellow fever vaccine responses in identical twins. Per that study: Twins reportedly showed a vaccine T cell response that seemed partly convergent and partly personalized.

The clonotype originates from a woman under 30 in good health. Sequences were obtained from PBMCs. This sequence joins TRBV7-2 and TRBJ2-5; D is uncertain. In DNA, the CDR3 is TGTGCCAGCAGCTTAGTCAGCCAAGAGACCCAGTACTTC. Translating it yields CASSLVSQETQYF.